These 10 T cell receptor beta chains share one sample of origin, sequenced in a study of lymphopenia after photon versus proton radiotherapy. Method: immunoSEQ multiplex PCR; TCRdb's copy keeps in-frame clones and lacks some. The top ten clones hold about 9.3% of a sample with about 40,000 clones, 86% of them seen once. The sample in question was peripheral blood, obtained from a patient treated with proton-based radiotherapy. These receptors all stem from a woman in her seventies with pancreatic cancer. Some clones in this sample may be carry-over from other donors' samples.

The chain has TRBV6-1 and TRBJ1-4; D is undetermined. Trimming removed 1 base from V and 7 bases from J, with 4 bases in between. This CDR3 has 12 amino acids. Germline values: CDR1 MNHNS, CDR2 SASEGT. In DNA, the CDR3 is TGTGCCAGCAGTGAAGGGGTTGAAAAACTGTTTTTT. Translating gives CASSEGVEKLFF.

This clone was counted once. V usage is TRBV10-2 and J usage is TRBJ1-2; D unresolved. The germline V gene has CDR1 WSHSY and CDR2 SAAADI. This CDR3 region has 14 residues. Trimming removed 3 bases from V and 4 bases from J, with 12 bases in between. CDR3 sequence reads: CASSEAGRGYGYTF. DNA of the CDR3: TGCGCCAGCAGTGAAGCGGGGAGAGGCTATGGCTACACCTTC.

The rearrangement joins TRBV30 to TRBJ2-4; the D gene is possibly TRBD1 (6 bases). The CDR3 has 14 residues. Germline CDR1 is GTSNPN and CDR2 is SVGIG (reference sequence). V was cut by 5 bases and J by 1 base, with 12 bases left in between. The DNA of the CDR3 is TGTGCCTGGGGACAGCGCGGGGCCAAAAACATTCAGTACTTC. This translates into CAWGQRGAKNIQYF.

The rearrangement uses TRBV27 and TRBJ1-5, with a weak D call TRBD1 (6 bases). The CDR3 runs 15 residues. The V gene lost 6 bases and the J gene lost 3 bases, with 15 bases spanning the gap. Germline CDR1 MNHEY, CDR2 SMNVEV (reference sequence). CDR3: CASSLHRAPNQPQHF. CDR3 in DNA: TGTGCCAGCAGCCTCCACAGGGCCCCCAATCAGCCCCAGCATTTT.

The chain employs TRBV29-1 and TRBJ2-2, with TRBD1 as a possible D gene (5 bases). Trimming stripped 7 bases from V and 4 bases from J, with 16 bases between. The CDR3 runs to 14 residues. Germline CDR1 and CDR2: SQVTM and ANQGSEA. CDR3 residues: CSADPGRGTGELFF. Here the CDR3 DNA reads TGCAGCGCCGATCCAGGGCGCGGCACCGGGGAGCTGTTTTTT.

The gene calls are TRBV7-9 and TRBJ2-2; D could derive from TRBD1 or TRBD2 (6 bases each). Germline values: CDR1 SEHNR, CDR2 FQNEAQ (reference sequence). V shed 5 bases and J shed 7 bases, with 20 bases lying between them. The CDR3 is 16 amino acids. CDR3 loop: CASSLGQRVFHGELFF. Written as DNA, the CDR3 is TGTGCCAGCAGCCTCGGACAGCGGGTTTTTCACGGGGAGCTGTTTTTT. Filled out from reference TRBV7-9 and TRBJ2-2, the complete variable domain reads DTGVSQNPRHKITKRGQNVTFRCDPISEHNRLYWYRQTLGQGPEFLTYFQNEAQLEKSRLLSDRFSAERPKGSFSTLEIQRTEQGDSAMYLCASSLGQRVFHGELFFGEGSRLTVL.

The gene calls are TRBV30 and TRBJ1-1, with D perhaps TRBD1 (5 bases). The V gene's germline CDR1 is GTSNPN and CDR2 SVGIG (reference sequence). This CDR3 is built from 14 residues. The ends were cut back, 0 bases at V and 5 bases at J, with 13 bases in the middle. CDR3 amino acids: CAWSVQLGGTEAFF. Here the CDR3 DNA reads TGTGCCTGGAGTGTACAATTGGGGGGAACTGAAGCTTTCTTT.

This clone was recorded only once. DNA of the CDR3: TGCGCCAGCAGCTTGGGACAGAGAGAGACCCAGTACTTC. It is translated as CASSLGQRETQYF. The V and J genes are TRBV5-1 and TRBJ2-5; the D gene is possibly TRBD1 (5 bases). This CDR3 is built from 13 residues. Germline V gives CDR1 SGHRS, CDR2 YFSETQ. Trimming took off 0 bases at V and 4 bases at J, with 7 bases between the two ends.

The chain employs TRBV5-8 and TRBJ2-3; TRBD2 agrees at 8 bases. The CDR3 contains 15 residues. Germline V CDR1 and CDR2: SGHTS, YDEGEE. Unmatched junction bases numbered 6, after V lost 2 bases and J lost 4 bases. CDR3 sequence reads: CASSFAGRAADTQYF. CDR3 DNA: TGTGCCAGCAGCTTCGCCGGGAGGGCCGCAGATACGCAGTATTTT.

The genes are TRBV11-2 and TRBJ2-1, with 13 bases matching TRBD2. This CDR3 is built from 16 residues. The V segment lost 10 bases and the J segment 5 bases; nucleotides outside the gene matches: 11. Per germline, CDR1 SGHAT and CDR2 FQNNGV. CDR3 coding DNA: TGTGCCACCTGTAGGACTAGCGGGAGTACCAACAATGAGCAGTTCTTC. Protein sequence: CATCRTSGSTNNEQFF.